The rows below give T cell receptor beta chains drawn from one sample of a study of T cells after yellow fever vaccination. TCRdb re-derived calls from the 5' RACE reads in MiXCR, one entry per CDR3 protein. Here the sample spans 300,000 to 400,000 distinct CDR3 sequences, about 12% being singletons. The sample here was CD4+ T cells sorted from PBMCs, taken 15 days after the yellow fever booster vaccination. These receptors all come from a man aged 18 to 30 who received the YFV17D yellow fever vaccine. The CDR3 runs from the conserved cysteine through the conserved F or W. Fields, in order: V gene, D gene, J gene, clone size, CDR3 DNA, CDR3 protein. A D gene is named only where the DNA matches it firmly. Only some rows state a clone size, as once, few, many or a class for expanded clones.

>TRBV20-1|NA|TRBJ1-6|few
TGCAGTGCTAGGGGGGAAGGGAATAATTCACCCCTCCACTTT
CSARGEGNNSPLHF
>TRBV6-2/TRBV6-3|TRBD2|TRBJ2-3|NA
TGTGCCAGCACCGAGCGGGGGGCCACAGATACGCAGTATTTT
CASTERGATDTQYF
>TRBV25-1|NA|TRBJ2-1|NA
TGTGCCAGCCAATCGAAACAGGGCGACAATGAGCAGTTCTTC
CASQSKQGDNEQFF
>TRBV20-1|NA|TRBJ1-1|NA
TGCAGTGCTCGCTTGGGGGGGAGGACTGAAGCTTTCTTT
CSARLGGRTEAFF
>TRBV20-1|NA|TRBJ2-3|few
TGCAGTGGGGGGGTTAGGAGCACAGATACGCAGTATTTT
CSGGVRSTDTQYF
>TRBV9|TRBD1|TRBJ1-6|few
TGTGCCAGCAGCGCCTTTTCCACAGGGGGCAATTCACCCCTCCACTTT
CASSAFSTGGNSPLHF
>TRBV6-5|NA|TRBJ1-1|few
TGTGCCAGCAAAGCTGTAGGGACTGAAGCTTTCTTT
CASKAVGTEAFF
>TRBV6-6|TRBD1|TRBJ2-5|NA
TGTGCCAGCAGTTACAGGACAGGGAAAGAGACCCAGTACTTC
CASSYRTGKETQYF
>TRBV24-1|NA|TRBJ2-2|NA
TGTGCCACCAGTGATTCGACACTTAACACCGGGGAGCTGTTTTTT
CATSDSTLNTGELFF
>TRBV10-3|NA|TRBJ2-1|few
TGTGCCATCAGTGAATTCAATGAGCAGTTCTTC
CAISEFNEQFF
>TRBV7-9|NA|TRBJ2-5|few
TGTGCCAGCAGCTTAGTGGACAAAGAGACCCAGTACTTC
CASSLVDKETQYF
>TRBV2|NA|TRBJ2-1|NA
TGTGCCAGCAGTGAAGCGCTTCGCGGGGACAGCGGCAATGAGCAGTTCTTC
CASSEALRGDSGNEQFF
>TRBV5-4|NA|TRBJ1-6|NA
TGTGCCAGCAGCCCGGGCGGGGCCCCTGGGTCACCCCTCCACTTT
CASSPGGAPGSPLHF
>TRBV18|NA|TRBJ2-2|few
TGTGCCAGCTCACCACTGGAGGTTACCGGGGAGCTGTTTTTT
CASSPLEVTGELFF
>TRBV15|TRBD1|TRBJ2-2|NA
TGTGCCACCAGCGGTACCGGGACAGGGGGCGTATGGGGCACCGGGGAGCTGTTTTTT
CATSGTGTGGVWGTGELFF
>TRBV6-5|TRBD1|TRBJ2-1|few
TGTGCCAGCAGTGGACAGGAATACAATGAGCAGTTCTTC
CASSGQEYNEQFF
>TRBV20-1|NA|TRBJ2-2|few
TGCAGTGCTCTGCCCGGGCCGTCGAACACCGGGGAGCTGTTTTTT
CSALPGPSNTGELFF
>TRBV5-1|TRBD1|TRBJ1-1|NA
TGCGCCAGCAGCCTACAACCGGGACAGGGCCTTATGAACACTGAAGCTTTCTTT
CASSLQPGQGLMNTEAFF
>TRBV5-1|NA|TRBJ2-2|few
TGCGCCAGCAGCCGGTTACGCGTTCGTAACACCGGGGAGCTGTTTTTT
CASSRLRVRNTGELFF
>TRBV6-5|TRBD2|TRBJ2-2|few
TGTGCCAGCAGTTACACCTACTGGCGGGGGGGAAGCGGGGAGCTGTTTTTT
CASSYTYWRGGSGELFF
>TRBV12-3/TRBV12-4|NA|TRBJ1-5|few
TGTGCCAGCGGCCCAAGAGCCAATCAGCCCCAGCATTTT
CASGPRANQPQHF
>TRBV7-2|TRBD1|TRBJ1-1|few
TGTGCCAGCAGCAATCGGGACAGTTACTTGATGAACACTGAAGCTTTCTTT
CASSNRDSYLMNTEAFF
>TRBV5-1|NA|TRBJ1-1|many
TGCGCCAGCCGGGACCCTGGAGGGACTGAAGCTTTCTTT
CASRDPGGTEAFF
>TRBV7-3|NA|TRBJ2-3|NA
TGTGCCAGCAGCTTAACCGGGGGACGTAGCACAGATACGCAGTATTTT
CASSLTGGRSTDTQYF
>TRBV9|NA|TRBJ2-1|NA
TGTGCCAGCAGCGTACGCCCAGGGGATGAGCAGTTCTTC
CASSVRPGDEQFF
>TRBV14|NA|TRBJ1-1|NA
TGTGCCAGCAGCCGAATTGGGGGCAGGAGATATGAAGCTTTCTTT
CASSRIGGRRYEAFF
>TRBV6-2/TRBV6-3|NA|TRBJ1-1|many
TGTGCCAGCAGTTTCCGGGTAGGGACTGAAGCTTTCTTT
CASSFRVGTEAFF
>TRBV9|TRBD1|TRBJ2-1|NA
TGTGACAGCAGCGTTGGGCAGGGGGATGAGCAGTTCTTC
CDSSVGQGDEQFF
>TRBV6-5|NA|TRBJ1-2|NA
TGTGCCAGCAGTGGAATCCGGACCCTTAACTATGGCTACACCTTC
CASSGIRTLNYGYTF
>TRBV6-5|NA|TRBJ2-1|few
TGTGCCAGCAGCCGTAGGCTCGGCTCCTACAATGAGCAGTTCTTC
CASSRRLGSYNEQFF
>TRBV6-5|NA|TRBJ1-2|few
TGTGCCAGCAGATCGGCCCAGAGGGACTATGGCTACACCTTC
CASRSAQRDYGYTF
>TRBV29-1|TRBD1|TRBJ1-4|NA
TGCAGCGTGACAGGGCCGCTAGGACATAATGAAAAACTGTTTTTT
CSVTGPLGHNEKLFF
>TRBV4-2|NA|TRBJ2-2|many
TGTGCCAGCAGCCAACCGAGGGTGGCCGGGGAGCTGTTTTTT
CASSQPRVAGELFF
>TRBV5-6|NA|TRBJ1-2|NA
TGTGCCAGCAGCGGGTCCTGGGCACGGGAGGGCTACACCTTC
CASSGSWAREGYTF
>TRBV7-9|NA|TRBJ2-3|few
TGTGCCAGCAGCCTAGGTCGTCCAGATACGCAGTATTTT
CASSLGRPDTQYF
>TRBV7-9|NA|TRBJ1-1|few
TGTGCCAGCAGCTTAGGGGCGGGTTACGTGTACACTGAAGCTTTCTTT
CASSLGAGYVYTEAFF
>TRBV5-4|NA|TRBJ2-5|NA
TGTGCCAGCAGCTTGGAAGGCAGCGGATCCTTCCAAGAGACCCAGTACTTC
CASSLEGSGSFQETQYF
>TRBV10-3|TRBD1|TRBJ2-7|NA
TGTGCCATTCAGGGGGCTGAAAAGGCCTACGAGCAGTACTTC
CAIQGAEKAYEQYF
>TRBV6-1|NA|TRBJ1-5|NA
TGTGCCACCCGAAGGTGGGATCAGCCCCAGCATTTT
CATRRWDQPQHF
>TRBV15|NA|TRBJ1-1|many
TGTGCCACCAGCAGAGATTCGAGAGTGAACACTGAAGCTTTCTTT
CATSRDSRVNTEAFF
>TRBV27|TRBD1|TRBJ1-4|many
TGTGCCAGCAGCGAATACAGGGGTCGTCTGTTTTTT
CASSEYRGRLFF
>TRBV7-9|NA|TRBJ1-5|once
TGTGCCAGCGACAGGAGCTATAGCAATCAGCCCCAGCATTTT
CASDRSYSNQPQHF
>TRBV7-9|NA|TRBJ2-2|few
TGTGCCAGCAGCCAAATTACGGACGGGGAGCTGTTTTTT
CASSQITDGELFF
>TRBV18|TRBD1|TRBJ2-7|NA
TGTGCCAGCTCACCGGGACAGACCCGGGACGAGCAGTACTTC
CASSPGQTRDEQYF
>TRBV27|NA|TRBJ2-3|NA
TGTGCCAGCAGCACCGTCCCGTTCACAGATACGCAGTATTTT
CASSTVPFTDTQYF
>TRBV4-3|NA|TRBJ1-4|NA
TGCGCCAGCAGCCAAGATCTGACAGGCCGTGAAAAACTGTTTTTT
CASSQDLTGREKLFF
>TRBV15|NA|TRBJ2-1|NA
TGTGCCACCAGCAGAGGGGGGGCCAATGAGCAGTTCTTC
CATSRGGANEQFF